The entry below gives a single T cell receptor beta chain sequence along with its context. The clone's antigen remains unknown. Qualities for individual bases were not recorded, and no much larger clone is one base off. This specimen comes from a study of blood T cell repertoires in COVID-19 (dated by TCRdb to the early 2020s). Study-wide context: Collaborator samples came from the United States, Italy and Spain and covered acute and convalescent phases of COVID-19. The material from the prospective study consisted of cDNA or gDNA derived from T cells, B-cell-depleted T cells, or PBMCs. Deeply sampled blood TCRbeta repertoires from subjects exposed to, actively infected with, or recovered from COVID-19 were included in the dataset. The repertoires were made available in a free public database intended to serve as a resource for research on the immune response to SARS-CoV-2. Samples came from the ongoing ImmuneRACE study (first 160 participants) plus 1,254 subjects from 6 global collaborators. A de-identified subject ID, COVID-19 status, age in years and sex were almost always included in the sample metadata. HLA class I and class II types, where available, came from metadata supplied by the sample provider rather than from assay-based typing.

The investigation overall reported the following: The amount of clinical and demographic metadata varied by source and participant and was provided uncurated.

Collaborating institutions collected whole blood in K2EDTA tubes following their own protocols. Collaborator samples were shipped for TCRbeta analysis as frozen whole blood, isolated PBMCs, or DNA extracted from either sample type. The immunoSEQ Assay, a bias-controlled multiplex PCR, was used to amplify TCRbeta CDR3 regions from genomic DNA. Per the source publication's procedure: Within the assay, amplification of reference gene primers was used to estimate how many nucleated cells each sample contained. To quantify the absolute abundance of each unique TCRbeta CDR3 rearrangement, sequence reads were collapsed and filtered. For each sample, productive Simpson clonality was calculated by taking the square root of Simpson's diversity index across productive rearrangements. TCRdb provides this immuneACCESS table in a form limited to in-frame rearrangements. Some clones are lacking; in checked studies, under half of them reflect an unresolved V gene, and why the rest are absent is not known. From that table come the V and J calls and clone size; the DNA was used to work out D and trimming. The sample records over 60,000 clones, around 80% of which are singletons. Of the sample, almost 10% is held by the ten largest clones.

The germline V gene provides CDR1 SGHTA and CDR2 FQGNSA. V is pruned by 3 bases and J by 3 bases, leaving 2 bases of the junction without a gene match. Reading from cysteine to phenylalanine, the CDR3 counts 14 amino acids. Just CDR3 DNA is preserved here, 42 bases in frame from base 1. The sequence was collected from a human donor in a cohort sampled during active COVID-19. Sequenced input: peripheral blood. Recombination connected TRBV7-2 to TRBJ2-3, with 8 junctional bases fitting TRBD2. The DNA sequence is TGTGCCAGCAGCTTTAGCGGGAAAACAGATACGCAGTATTTT. Its protein product is CASSFSGKTDTQYF.